Given below is one T cell receptor beta chain in context. This entry belongs to a study of CD8 T cells in Susac syndrome. Reverse transcription used about 0.5 to 1 ug RNA and random hexamers. The TCR beta CDR3 was amplified by immunoSEQ multiplex PCR across 54 Vbeta, 13 Jbeta. TCRdb ran MiXCR on the immunoSEQ multiplex PCR reads and lists one entry per CDR3 protein. The profile shows about 430,000 distinct CDR3 sequences, approximately 85% of them singletons. The CDR3 is 15 amino acids. CDR1 and CDR2 (germline): LNHDA, SQIVND (reference sequence). Trimming at V came to 10 bases and at J to 0 bases, leaving 8 bases not matched to a gene.

This clonotype originated in a human donor with multiple sclerosis. The sample comprised CD8+ T cells from PBMCs. The rearrangement joins TRBV19 to TRBJ1-1, with TRBD1 matching 10 bases. The CDR3 sequence is CATSLDRGMNTEAFF. The CDR3 DNA reads as TGTGCCACCTCTCTGGACAGGGGGATGAACACTGAAGCTTTCTTT.